These 23 T cell receptor beta chains came from one sample sequenced in a study of early T cells in non-severe SARS-CoV-2 infection. TCRdb reanalysed the 5' RACE reads using MiXCR and keeps one entry per CDR3 protein. The sample has some 27,000 distinct CDR3 sequences, about 4.6% seen once. Source material: whole blood. These receptors all come from an adult who was a healthcare worker with PCR-confirmed SARS-CoV-2 infection or an uninfected control (not recorded which).

This clonotype was seen at least ten times. The chain links TRBV12-3 or TRBV12-4 to TRBJ1-1; TRBD1 matches at 10 bases. This CDR3 contains 17 residues. Trimming cost V 6 bases and J 3 bases; bases outside gene matches: 13. CDR3 in DNA: TGTGCCAGCAGCCCCTTCGACAGGGGGCGCCGGGACACTGAAGCTTTCTTT. Encoded protein: CASSPFDRGRRDTEAFF.

In its sample, this clonotype was seen many times. This sequence joins TRBV20-1 and TRBJ1-2; D is undetermined. The CDR3 extends over 14 amino acids. Germline V gene data show CDR1 as DFQATT and CDR2 as SNEGSKA (reference sequence). V was pared by 6 bases and J by 8 bases, with 22 bases between. The DNA of the CDR3 is TGCAGTGCCATTTCGGGCCCGGCCGTAGAGGGCTACACCTTC. Amino acid sequence: CSAISGPAVEGYTF.

This clonotype was counted at least ten times. The genes are TRBV5-6 and TRBJ2-1; D unclear. Trimming stripped 2 bases from V and 6 bases from J, with 3 bases between. The CDR3 is 11 amino acids. Per germline, CDR1 SGHDT and CDR2 YYEEEE. The CDR3 reads CASSFSNEQFF. Here the CDR3 DNA reads TGTGCCAGCAGCTTTAGCAATGAGCAGTTCTTC. The variable domain in full, completed from reference TRBV5-6 and TRBJ2-1, reads DAGVTQSPTHLIKTRGQQVTLRCSPKSGHDTVSWYQQALGQGPQFIFQYYEEEERQRGNFPDRFSGHQFPNYSSELNVNALLLGDSALYLCASSFSNEQFFGPGTRLTVL.

In its sample, this clonotype ranks as medium-sized. The gene calls are TRBV7-9 and TRBJ1-2; D is undetermined. The CDR3 runs to 13 residues. Germline CDR1 SEHNR, CDR2 FQNEAQ (reference sequence). The V end lost 5 bases, the J end lost 6 bases, and 13 bases lay between the germline ends. The CDR3 reads CASSLTETDGYTF. The CDR3 bases are TGTGCCAGCAGCCTTACAGAGACCGATGGCTACACCTTC.

This clonotype has just a few counts. This sequence joins TRBV5-6 and TRBJ2-3, with TRBD2 matching over 9 bases. The CDR3 runs 19 residues. The germline V gene has CDR1 SGHDT and CDR2 YYEEEE. After removal of 3 bases from V and 4 bases from J, the junction contained 18 bases not matched to a gene. CDR3 sequence (DNA): TGTGCCAGCAGCTCTCGCCGGGAGGATAGCGGGAGTGGGGCAGATACGCAGTATTTT. It specifies CASSSRREDSGSGADTQYF. Together with reference TRBV5-6 and TRBJ2-3, the CDR3 gives the full variable domain: DAGVTQSPTHLIKTRGQQVTLRCSPKSGHDTVSWYQQALGQGPQFIFQYYEEEERQRGNFPDRFSGHQFPNYSSELNVNALLLGDSALYLCASSSRREDSGSGADTQYFGPGTRLTVL.

The chain is built from TRBV5-1 and TRBJ2-7, with TRBD1 as a possible D gene (5 bases). The length of the CDR3 is 13 residues. Looked up from germline, CDR1 is SGHRS and CDR2 is YFSETQ. V lost 3 bases to trimming and J lost 2 bases, with 9 bases between them. CDR3 sequence: CASSSTVTYEQYF. Written as DNA, the CDR3 is TGCGCCAGCAGCTCGACAGTGACCTACGAGCAGTACTTC.

This clonotype has ten or more counts. CDR3 in amino acids: CASTLTRDYGYTF. Written as DNA, the CDR3 is TGTGCCAGCACCCTCACCCGGGACTATGGCTACACCTTC. This chain uses TRBV6-1 with TRBJ1-2, with D unclear. CDR3 length equals 13 residues. Germline CDR1 MNHNS, CDR2 SASEGT. Trimming left V 7 bases short and J 3 bases short, with 12 bases between.

J is TRBJ2-5 and V is TRBV6-2 or TRBV6-3; 9 positions match TRBD2. The CDR3 is made up of 16 amino acids. Germline trimming cut 4 bases from V and 3 bases from J; bases unmatched to any gene: 9. Germline CDR1 and CDR2: MNHEY and SVGEGT. The CDR3 DNA is TGTGCCAGCAGTTTCGCTTCCGCTAGCGGGAAAGAGACCCAGTACTTC. Amino acids: CASSFASASGKETQYF.

This clonotype has a count of ten or more. The gene calls are TRBV2 and TRBJ2-4; 9 bases match TRBD1. The V segment lost 0 bases and the J segment 0 bases; nucleotides outside the gene matches: 0. CDR1 is SNHLY and CDR2 is FYNNEI in the germline V gene. This CDR3 region has 16 residues. The CDR3 loop is CASSEATGGAKNIQYF. DNA for the CDR3: TGTGCCAGCAGTGAAGCGACAGGGGGAGCCAAAAACATTCAGTACTTC.

This clonotype was observed at least ten times. This chain connects TRBV5-1 to TRBJ2-7; possible D gene TRBD1, 7 bases. Trimming removed 2 bases at V and 3 bases at J, with 18 bases between. Germline CDR1 SGHRS, CDR2 YFSETQ. The CDR3 is 16 amino acids. The CDR3 DNA sequence: TGCGCCAGCAGCTTCGGCGCGGGACAGCAATTCTACGAGCAGTACTTC. It is translated as CASSFGAGQQFYEQYF.

The sample holds many counts of this clonotype. This chain joins TRBV29-1 and TRBJ2-5; D is unclear. The V and J ends lost 5 bases and 7 bases respectively, with 20 bases between them. The CDR3 runs 14 residues. Germline CDR1 SQVTM, CDR2 ANQGSEA. As DNA, the CDR3 is TGCAGCGTTATACAGAGTCAAGATTCGAGGACCCAGTACTTC. Translation: CSVIQSQDSRTQYF.

This clonotype was seen repeatedly, ten times or more. One end of the junction varies from germline; a read error may be responsible. CDR3 amino acids: CASSLARDGETQYF. The CDR3 DNA follows: TGTGCTAGCAGCTTAGCCCGGGACGGGGAGACCCAGTACTTC. This chain joins TRBV7-7 and TRBJ2-5; D possibly matches TRBD1 or TRBD2 (5 bases each). CDR1 and CDR2 (germline): SSHAT, FNYEAQ (reference sequence). The CDR3 loop spans 14 amino acids.

This chain uses TRBV11-2 with TRBJ1-2; 9 positions match TRBD1. The CDR3 is made up of 12 amino acids. Trimming took 1 base from V and 13 from J; bases not matched to a gene: 4. Germline V gene data show CDR1 as SGHAT and CDR2 as FQNNGV. The CDR3 nucleotides are TGTGCCAGCAGCTTAGTACAGGGGGCCATCACCTTC. Its translation: CASSLVQGAITF.

In this sample, this clonotype turned up many times. The genes are TRBV28 and TRBJ2-1; D perhaps matches TRBD1 (5 bases). Germline V gene data show CDR1 as MDHEN and CDR2 as SYDVKM. V was shortened by 6 bases and J by 0 bases, with 9 bases between the two germline ends. The CDR3 length is 14 residues. CDR3 coding DNA: TGTGCCAGCAGGAGACAGAACTCCTACAATGAGCAGTTCTTC. Translated, it gives CASRRQNSYNEQFF.

This clonotype was seen many times. The gene calls are TRBV27 and TRBJ2-7; D is possibly TRBD1 (6 bases). The CDR3 runs to 15 residues. Germline CDR1 reads MNHEY; CDR2 reads SMNVEV (reference sequence). Trimming stripped 3 bases from V and 2 bases from J, with 14 bases between. CDR3 sequence: CASSFPGTSTYEQYF. As DNA, the CDR3 is TGTGCCAGCAGTTTCCCCGGGACATCTACCTACGAGCAGTACTTC.

This CDR3 reads CASSPAVGGPYEQYF. DNA of the CDR3: TGTGCCAGCAGCCCGGCCGTGGGTGGCCCCTACGAGCAGTACTTC. J is TRBJ2-7 and V is TRBV13; D gene uncertain. The V and J ends lost 5 bases and 2 bases respectively, with 16 bases between them. The CDR3 is made up of 15 amino acids. The V gene's germline CDR1 is PRHDT and CDR2 FYEKMQ (reference sequence).

This chain links TRBV24-1 with TRBJ2-1; TRBD2 matches at 11 bases. The CDR3 length is 16 residues. Germline assignment: CDR1 KGHDR and CDR2 SFDVKD. The ends lost 1 base at V and 8 bases at J; junction bases unmatched: 6. DNA of the CDR3: TGTGCCACCAGTGATTTAAAGTCTAGCGGGGGGTATGAGCAGTTCTTC. It translates to CATSDLKSSGGYEQFF.

This clonotype was picked up many times. The V and J genes are TRBV11-2 and TRBJ2-1; possibly TRBD2 for D (5 bases). Germline values: CDR1 SGHAT, CDR2 FQNNGV. The V and J ends lost 5 bases and 2 bases respectively, with 16 bases between them. The CDR3 spans 16 residues. As DNA, the CDR3 is TGTGCCAGCAGCCTGGAAGGTTTCGGGACCTACAATGAGCAGTTCTTC. Its translation: CASSLEGFGTYNEQFF.

Ten or more counts support this clonotype. This chain joins TRBV6-2 or TRBV6-3 and TRBJ2-3, with 8 bases fitting TRBD2. The CDR3 has 17 residues. The V gene end was trimmed by 6 bases and the J gene end by 0 bases; junction bases not matched to a gene: 11. The V gene's germline CDR1 is MNHEY and CDR2 SVGEGT. CDR3 loop: CASSPGLDGFSTDTQYF. The CDR3 bases are TGTGCCAGCAGCCCGGGACTAGATGGTTTTAGCACAGATACGCAGTATTTT.

This clonotype was recorded many times. This chain uses TRBV28 with TRBJ2-7, with D perhaps matching TRBD1 or TRBD2 (7 bases each). V lost 5 bases and J 6 bases, leaving 20 bases between the germline ends. This CDR3 spans 15 amino acids. CDR1 is MDHEN and CDR2 is SYDVKM in the germline V gene. This chain's CDR3 is CASSHPGGVNREQYF. The CDR3 bases are TGTGCCAGCAGTCACCCAGGGGGGGTGAACCGCGAGCAGTACTTC.

In this sample, this clonotype turned up a few times. The chain combines TRBV12-3 or TRBV12-4 with TRBJ2-7, with a possible D match to TRBD2 (5 bases). This CDR3 has 12 amino acids. Trimming removed 6 bases from V and 1 base from J, with 7 bases in between. CDR3 DNA sequence: TGTGCCAGCAGAGGGAGATCCTACGAGCAGTACTTC. Translating it yields CASRGRSYEQYF.

This clonotype was seen repeatedly, ten times or more. The chain couples TRBV19 to TRBJ2-3; 10 positions match TRBD2. This CDR3 is built from 14 residues. Trimming removed 6 bases from V and 4 bases from J; junction bases left unmatched: 4. CDR1 is LNHDA, CDR2 SQIVND, per germline (reference sequence). As DNA, the CDR3 is TGTGCCAGTAGATCCGGGACTAGCGCAGATACGCAGTATTTT. As protein: CASRSGTSADTQYF.

This sequence joins TRBV28 and TRBJ2-3; weak D call: TRBD2 (6 bases). Germline CDR1 is MDHEN and CDR2 is SYDVKM. This CDR3 is built from 14 residues. Trimming left V 2 bases short and J 0 bases short, with 6 bases between. The CDR3 loop reads CASSLAGSTDTQYF. The CDR3 DNA reads TGTGCCAGCAGTTTAGCGGGGAGCACAGATACGCAGTATTTT.